Below, 31 T cell receptor beta chains from the same sample are listed, as sequenced in a study of Ad26.COV2.S vaccination and SARS-CoV-2 variants. The sample's treatment: some 19 received Ad26.COV2.S at low or high dose, single or two shots; about 5 received placebo; per-sample allocation not given. Day 63 following the first vaccine or placebo injection was when the samples were taken. Libraries were prepared by immunoSEQ multiplex PCR; TCRdb keeps only in-frame clonotypes and omits some of them. The top ten hold around 4.5% of the sample, which has 440,000 or so clones, around 91% seen once. This specimen consisted of peripheral blood, obtained in a trial of Ad26.COV2.S vaccine versus placebo. These receptors all stem from a person between 18 and 65 years old who received the Ad26.COV2.S COVID-19 vaccine or a placebo.

The J gene is TRBJ2-1, the V gene TRBV4-1, with D maybe TRBD1 (7 bases). There are 17 residues in the CDR3. Per the germline V gene, CDR1 is MGHRA and CDR2 is YSYEKL. V was cut by 0 bases and J by 8 bases, with 20 bases left in between. CDR3 sequence: CASSQDPRLATGYEQFF. The CDR3 nucleotides read TGCGCCAGCAGCCAAGATCCCAGGCTAGCGACAGGGTATGAGCAGTTCTTC.

The chain recombines TRBV7-2 with TRBJ2-1; 16 nucleotides match TRBD2. CDR3 length equals 17 residues. CDR1 is SGHTA and CDR2 is FQGNSA in the germline V gene. The trim removed 5 bases at V and 3 bases at J, leaving 4 bases unmatched. The CDR3 here is CASSPGLAGGYYNEQFF. Here the CDR3 DNA reads TGTGCCAGCAGCCCGGGACTAGCGGGAGGGTACTACAATGAGCAGTTCTTC.

This rearrangement joins TRBV28 to TRBJ2-7, with 10 bases aligning to TRBD2. Unmatched junction bases numbered 12, after V lost 4 bases and J lost 3 bases. The germline V gene has CDR1 MDHEN and CDR2 SYDVKM. The CDR3 contains 17 residues. CDR3 nucleotides: TGTGCCAGCAGTTACTCCCCCGGGGTAGCGGGAGGCTACGAGCAGTACTTC. It encodes CASSYSPGVAGGYEQYF. Using reference TRBV28 and TRBJ2-7 for the parts outside the CDR3, the full variable domain is DVKVTQSSRYLVKRTGEKVFLECVQDMDHENMFWYRQDPGLGLRLIYFSYDVKMKEKGDIPEGYSVSREKKERFSLILESASTNQTSMYLCASSYSPGVAGGYEQYFGPGTRLTVT.

This chain connects TRBV2 to TRBJ1-5, with TRBD1 matching over 8 bases. Trimming removed 6 bases from V and 6 bases from J; junction bases left unmatched: 10. This CDR3 comprises 15 residues. The germline CDR1 and CDR2 sequences are SNHLY and FYNNEI. Here the CDR3 DNA reads TGTGCCAGCAGGGGGGGACAGGCGGTGCGTCAGCCCCAGCATTTT. This sequence encodes CASRGGQAVRQPQHF. Supplemented by reference TRBV2 and TRBJ1-5, the full variable domain reads EPEVTQTPSHQVTQMGQEVILRCVPISNHLYFYWYRQILGQKVEFLVSFYNNEISEKSEIFDDQFSVERPDGSNFTLKIRSTKLEDSAMYFCASRGGQAVRQPQHFGDGTRLSIL.

The chain couples TRBV10-3 to TRBJ2-2, with TRBD1 as a possible D gene (5 bases). This CDR3 has 14 residues. The germline V and J ends were trimmed by 3 bases and 1 base, with 6 bases remaining between them. Germline lookup yields CDR1 ENHRY and CDR2 SYGVKD. CDR3: CAISEGQNTGELFF. CDR3 nucleotides: TGTGCCATCAGTGAAGGACAGAACACCGGGGAGCTGTTTTTT.

V usage is TRBV15 and J usage is TRBJ2-7; 11 bases are a match to TRBD2. This CDR3 region has 15 residues. The junction had 8 bases not matched to a gene; V was cut back by 3 bases and J by 7 bases. Germline V gene lookup returns CDR1 LNHNV and CDR2 YYDKDF (reference sequence). For the CDR3, the DNA is TGTGCCACCAGCAGGGCGACTAGCGGGAACGGAGAGCAGTACTTC. Translated, it gives CATSRATSGNGEQYF.

The V gene is TRBV10-3, the J gene TRBJ2-7; D call uncertain. The CDR3 sequence is 14 residues long. Germline CDR1 ENHRY, CDR2 SYGVKD. The V gene lost 8 bases and the J gene lost 1 base, with 15 bases spanning the gap. The CDR3 spells CAIGSLGLSYEQYF. The CDR3 DNA is TGTGCCATCGGGTCCCTAGGCCTTTCCTACGAGCAGTACTTC.

The chain joins TRBV10-3 to TRBJ2-7, with TRBD2 as a possible D gene (5 bases). The length of the CDR3 is 13 residues. Germline CDR1 is ENHRY and CDR2 is SYGVKD. The V gene lost 6 bases and the J gene lost 3 bases, with 12 bases spanning the gap. The CDR3 loop reads CAIRYTSNYEQYF. The CDR3 region has the DNA TGTGCCATCAGGTATACTAGTAACTACGAGCAGTACTTC.

The chain recombines TRBV4-2 with TRBJ2-7, with TRBD2 identical over 9 bases. From germline, CDR1 is LGHNA and CDR2 YNFKEQ. The CDR3 loop spans 17 amino acids. V was pared by 0 bases and J by 2 bases, with 8 bases of the junction left unmatched. The CDR3 region is CASSQDRAGGQTYEQYF. Written as DNA, the CDR3 is TGTGCCAGCAGCCAAGATAGGGCGGGAGGGCAGACCTACGAGCAGTACTTC.

The CDR3, as DNA: TGTGCCAGCAGTTTAGGGACTAGCGGGGGGAATGAGCAGTTCTTC. This gives the protein CASSLGTSGGNEQFF. The J gene is TRBJ2-1, the V gene TRBV27; 15 bases line up with TRBD2. J lost 7 bases, V lost 2 bases, and 0 bases had no gene match. The CDR3 spans 15 residues. From germline, CDR1 is MNHEY and CDR2 SMNVEV (reference sequence).

The chain has TRBV5-1 and TRBJ2-3; D is perhaps TRBD1 (6 bases). Germline V gene data show CDR1 as SGHRS and CDR2 as YFSETQ. The CDR3 runs 16 residues. Deletions cut 0 bases from V and 4 bases from J, with 15 bases between. CDR3 in amino acids: CASSLADGGTADTQYF. CDR3 coding DNA: TGCGCCAGCAGCTTGGCCGATGGGGGCACAGCAGATACGCAGTATTTT.

The rearrangement joins TRBV4-2 to TRBJ1-2; D is uncertain. The length of the CDR3 is 16 residues. The V gene lost 3 bases and the J gene lost 4 bases, with 18 bases spanning the gap. CDR1 is LGHNA, CDR2 YNFKEQ, per germline. The CDR3 protein is CASSHHTDGSFYGYTF. The CDR3 DNA follows: TGTGCCAGCAGCCATCATACGGACGGTTCTTTCTATGGCTACACCTTC.

A single count supports this clone. The CDR3 DNA is TGTGCCAGCTCACCACCATCCAGGGGCGGTGAGCAGTTCTTC. This sequence encodes CASSPPSRGGEQFF. The rearrangement uses TRBV18 and TRBJ2-1; tentatively, D is TRBD1 (6 bases). The CDR3 length is 14 residues. CDR1 KGHSH and CDR2 LQKENI come from the germline V gene. Trimming took off 0 bases at V and 9 bases at J, with 12 bases between the two ends.

The rearrangement joins TRBV27 to TRBJ2-1; D not resolved. V lost 1 base to trimming and J lost 12 bases, with 10 bases between them. Germline CDR1 MNHEY, CDR2 SMNVEV (reference sequence). The CDR3 runs 12 residues. The CDR3 region has the DNA TGTGCCAGCAGTTTATATGGTTCTGGGCAGTTCTTC. Protein product: CASSLYGSGQFF.

The count of this clone is one. The same CDR3 also results from other DNA sequences found in this sample. The chain couples TRBV20-1 to TRBJ1-1; D is unclear. Deletions cut 3 bases from V and 3 bases from J, with 5 bases between. The CDR3 sequence is 11 residues long. Germline V gene lookup returns CDR1 DFQATT and CDR2 SNEGSKA (reference sequence). CDR3 bases: TGCAGTGCTAGCCTGGACACTGAAGCTTTCTTT. Its translation: CSASLDTEAFF.

The V and J genes are TRBV28 and TRBJ1-4; D ambiguous. CDR1 is MDHEN and CDR2 is SYDVKM in the germline V gene. The CDR3 has 12 amino acids. V was shortened by 6 bases and J by 12 bases, with 14 bases between the two germline ends. CDR3 DNA sequence: TGTGCCAGCAGCCCCCAGATTGAGGAACTGTTTTTT. Amino acid sequence: CASSPQIEELFF.

The chain links TRBV5-1 to TRBJ2-6; 7 bases map to TRBD1. This CDR3 region has 18 residues. CDR1 and CDR2 from the germline V gene are SGHRS and YFSETQ. The V gene end was trimmed by 0 bases and the J gene end by 1 base; junction bases not matched to a gene: 7. The CDR3 bases are TGCGCCAGCAGCTTGGTGAGAGGGGGCATGTCTGGGGCCAACGTCCTGACTTTC. Protein sequence: CASSLVRGGMSGANVLTF.

This clone was detected only once. V is TRBV28 and J is TRBJ1-1, with D hard to call. This CDR3 has 11 amino acids. Trimming pared 6 bases from V and 2 bases from J, leaving 4 bases between. Germline values: CDR1 MDHEN, CDR2 SYDVKM. CDR3: CASSHNTEAFF. In DNA form, the CDR3 reads TGTGCCAGCAGCCATAACACTGAAGCTTTCTTT.

This clone was found once. The chain recombines TRBV6-5 with TRBJ1-4; TRBD1 matches at 7 bases. Germline assignment: CDR1 MNHEY and CDR2 SVGAGI. There are 13 residues in the CDR3. V trimming: 4 bases; J trimming: 8 bases; junction bases outside the gene matches: 4. The CDR3 reads CASSWTGREKLFF. Written as DNA, the CDR3 is TGTGCCAGCAGTTGGACAGGCAGAGAAAAACTGTTTTTT.

This chain joins TRBV19 and TRBJ1-1; D is unclear. CDR1 and CDR2 (germline): LNHDA, SQIVND (reference sequence). The CDR3 sequence is 13 residues long. The V end lost 4 bases, the J end lost 1 base, and 7 bases lay between the germline ends. For the CDR3, the DNA is TGTGCCAGTAGTAGCCGACGGAACACTGAAGCTTTCTTT. Amino acid sequence: CASSSRRNTEAFF.

In DNA form, the CDR3 reads TGCGCCAGCAGCGGGGGGGACTTGAGCGAGCAGTACTTC. It translates to CASSGGDLSEQYF. The chain is built from TRBV5-1 and TRBJ2-7; 7 bases agree with TRBD2. In germline, CDR1 is SGHRS, CDR2 YFSETQ. V dropped 4 bases and J dropped 6; count of bases not matched to a gene: 7. The CDR3 sequence is 13 residues long.

This clone was picked up one time. This rearrangement joins TRBV9 to TRBJ2-1, with D tentatively TRBD2 (5 bases). Trimming stripped 2 bases from V and 10 bases from J, with 16 bases between. The length of the CDR3 is 14 residues. Germline assignment: CDR1 SGDLS and CDR2 YYNGEE. This chain's CDR3 is CASSVTPSQREQFF. The CDR3 DNA is TGTGCCAGCAGCGTCACCCCCAGCCAGCGGGAGCAGTTCTTC.

The genes are TRBV7-9 and TRBJ2-5; 7 positions match TRBD2. This CDR3 is built from 16 residues. Germline V gene data show CDR1 as SEHNR and CDR2 as FQNEAQ (reference sequence). The V gene end was trimmed by 3 bases and the J gene end by 6 bases; junction bases not matched to a gene: 13. In nucleotides, the CDR3 is TGTGCCAGCAGCTTGGCGCTAGCGGCAACGGGACAGACCCAGTACTTC. Its translation is CASSLALAATGQTQYF.

The chain employs TRBV7-9 and TRBJ2-3; D ambiguous. Trimming pared 5 bases from V and 1 base from J, leaving 10 bases between. Germline CDR1 SEHNR, CDR2 FQNEAQ (reference sequence). CDR3 size: 14 residues. The CDR3 bases are TGTGCCAGCAGCCCCCTGGCGGGCACAGATACGCAGTATTTT. This translates into CASSPLAGTDTQYF.

V and J are TRBV7-3 and TRBJ2-7; D may be TRBD2 (5 bases). Germline CDR1 and CDR2: SGHTA and FQGTGA. CDR3 size: 12 residues. With 5 bases removed from V and 6 bases from J, the gap between germline ends came to 11 bases. CDR3 protein: CASSSGEGEQYF. CDR3 sequence (DNA): TGTGCCAGCAGCAGCGGAGAGGGCGAGCAGTACTTC. The whole variable domain, filled in from reference TRBV7-3 and TRBJ2-7, reads GAGVSQTPSNKVTEKGKYVELRCDPISGHTALYWYRQSLGQGPEFLIYFQGTGAADDSGLPNDRFFAVRPEGSVSTLKIQRTERGDSAVYLCASSSGEGEQYFGPGTRLTVT.

The chain uses TRBV28 and TRBJ2-6; D is unclear. This CDR3 is 20 amino acids long. V was cut by 7 bases and J by 0 bases, with 25 bases left in between. Per the germline V gene, CDR1 is MDHEN and CDR2 is SYDVKM. CDR3 nucleotides: TGTGCCAGCACCCCTTGGGTGGCTGTAAATCTCCTCTCTGGGGCCAACGTCCTGACTTTC. Residues: CASTPWVAVNLLSGANVLTF. The entire variable domain, with the rest obtained from reference TRBV28 and TRBJ2-6, is as follows: DVKVTQSSRYLVKRTGEKVFLECVQDMDHENMFWYRQDPGLGLRLIYFSYDVKMKEKGDIPEGYSVSREKKERFSLILESASTNQTSMYLCASTPWVAVNLLSGANVLTFGAGSRLTVL.

This sequence joins TRBV9 and TRBJ2-3; 7 bases are a match to TRBD2. Germline CDR1 SGDLS, CDR2 YYNGEE. V shed 4 bases and J 6 bases; nucleotides not matched to a gene: 11. CDR3 length: 15 amino acids. The CDR3 here is CASSPLGGRRDTQYF. CDR3 in DNA: TGTGCCAGCAGCCCCCTTGGCGGGAGACGGGATACGCAGTATTTT.

The chain employs TRBV7-6 and TRBJ2-2; D not certain. V lost 4 bases and J lost 1, with 13 bases in between. The CDR3 totals 16 residues. Germline V gives CDR1 SGHVS, CDR2 FNYEAQ. CDR3 sequence reads: CASSSNSRRNTGELFF. The DNA for the CDR3 is TGTGCCAGCAGCTCCAACTCCAGGAGGAACACCGGGGAGCTGTTTTTT.

This rearrangement joins TRBV19 to TRBJ1-6; 7 positions match TRBD1. The CDR3 runs 15 residues. CDR1 and CDR2 from the germline V gene are LNHDA and SQIVND (reference sequence). Trimming removed 3 bases from V and 5 bases from J; junction bases left unmatched: 4. CDR3 in DNA: TGTGCCAGTAGTATTGGGGGACAGAATAATTCACCCCTCCACTTT. This gives the protein CASSIGGQNNSPLHF.

This clone was recorded only once. The V and J genes are TRBV5-6 and TRBJ1-1, with D perhaps TRBD1 (5 bases). Germline values: CDR1 SGHDT, CDR2 YYEEEE. The CDR3 spans 14 residues. Trimming left V 4 bases short and J 7 bases short, with 17 bases between. The CDR3 here is CASSPNQGKGEAFF. CDR3 bases: TGTGCCAGCAGCCCCAATCAGGGCAAGGGTGAAGCTTTCTTT.

The chain joins TRBV10-3 to TRBJ2-7; TRBD1 agrees at 9 bases. Trimming removed 7 bases from V and 6 bases from J; junction bases left unmatched: 10. Germline loops: CDR1 ENHRY, CDR2 SYGVKD. CDR3 length: 14 residues. The CDR3 loop reads CAIKPGQGLSEQYF. The DNA of the CDR3 is TGTGCCATCAAGCCGGGACAGGGTTTAAGCGAGCAGTACTTC.